Shown below are 3 T cell receptor beta chains from a single sample sequenced in a study of T cell clonotyping in hematopoietic cell transplantation. Libraries were prepared by immunoSEQ multiplex PCR; TCRdb keeps only in-frame clonotypes and omits some of them. Here the sample spans 75,000 to 95,000 clones, almost 97% being singletons. Time point described: recipient sample about 28 days before transplant, after cytoreduction. The sequenced sample was peripheral blood mononuclear cells, obtained before stem cell transplant. All receptors derive from a woman aged 45-65 years with acute myeloid leukemia. Some clones in this sample may be carry-over from other donors' samples.

For the CDR3, the DNA is TGCGCCAGCAGTGGGGACAGCAATCAGCCCCAGCATTTT. It codes for CASSGDSNQPQHF. The V call is TRBV10-1, the J call TRBJ1-5, with a possible D match to TRBD1 (5 bases). Trimming left V 4 bases short and J 1 base short, with 5 bases between. This CDR3 contains 13 residues. The germline V gene has CDR1 WNHNN and CDR2 SYGVQD (reference sequence).

The rearrangement uses TRBV6-1 and TRBJ2-7; 7 bases align to TRBD1. The V gene end was trimmed by 4 bases and the J gene end by 5 bases; junction bases not matched to a gene: 8. The CDR3 runs to 14 residues. Germline V gene data show CDR1 as MNHNS and CDR2 as SASEGT. In DNA, the CDR3 is TGTGCCAGCAGTGTTCTAGGGGGCATCGACGAGCAGTACTTC. It specifies CASSVLGGIDEQYF.

The chain uses TRBV4-1 and TRBJ1-5; D might be TRBD1 (5 bases). CDR1 and CDR2 from the germline V gene are MGHRA and YSYEKL. This CDR3 spans 20 amino acids. The V end was cut by 0 bases, the J end by 0 bases, with 21 bases between. Here the CDR3 DNA reads TGCGCCAGCAGCCAAGATCAGATGCGGCAGGGCCCATATAGCAATCAGCCCCAGCATTTT. It codes for CASSQDQMRQGPYSNQPQHF.